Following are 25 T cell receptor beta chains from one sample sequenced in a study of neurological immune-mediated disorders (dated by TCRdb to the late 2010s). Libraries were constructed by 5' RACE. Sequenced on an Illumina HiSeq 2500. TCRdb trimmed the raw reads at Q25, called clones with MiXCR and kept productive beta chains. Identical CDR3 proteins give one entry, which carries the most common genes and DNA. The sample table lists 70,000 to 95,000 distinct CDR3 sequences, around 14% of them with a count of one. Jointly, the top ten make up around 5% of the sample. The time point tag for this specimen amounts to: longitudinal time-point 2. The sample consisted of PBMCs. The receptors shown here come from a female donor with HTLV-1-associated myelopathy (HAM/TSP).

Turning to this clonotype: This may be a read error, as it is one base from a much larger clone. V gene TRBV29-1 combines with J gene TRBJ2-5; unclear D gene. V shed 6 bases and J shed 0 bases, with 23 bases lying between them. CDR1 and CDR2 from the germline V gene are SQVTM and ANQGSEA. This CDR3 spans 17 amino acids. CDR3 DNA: TGCAGCGTGAAGAGAATTACACACTCTGTGTACCAAGAGACCCAGTACTTC. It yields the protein CSVKRITHSVYQETQYF.

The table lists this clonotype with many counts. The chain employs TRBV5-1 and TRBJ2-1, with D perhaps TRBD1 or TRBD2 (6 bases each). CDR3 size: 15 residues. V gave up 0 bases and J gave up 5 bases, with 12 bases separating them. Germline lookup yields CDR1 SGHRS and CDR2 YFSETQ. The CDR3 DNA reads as TGCGCCAGCAGCTTGGTGGGGGGCCACAACAATGAGCAGTTCTTC. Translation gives CASSLVGGHNNEQFF. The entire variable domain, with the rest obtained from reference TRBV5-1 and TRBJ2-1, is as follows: KAGVTQTPRYLIKTRGQQVTLSCSPISGHRSVSWYQQTPGQGLQFLFEYFSETQRNKGNFPGRFSGRQFSNSRSEMNVSTLELGDSALYLCASSLVGGHNNEQFFGPGTRLTVL.

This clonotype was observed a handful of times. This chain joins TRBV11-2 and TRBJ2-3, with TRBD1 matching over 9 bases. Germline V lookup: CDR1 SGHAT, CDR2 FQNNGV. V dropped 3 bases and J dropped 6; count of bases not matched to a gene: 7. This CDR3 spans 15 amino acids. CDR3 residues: CASSFADRGADTQYF. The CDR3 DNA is TGTGCCAGCAGCTTTGCAGACAGGGGGGCGGATACGCAGTATTTT. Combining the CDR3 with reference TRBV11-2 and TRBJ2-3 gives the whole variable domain EAGVAQSPRYKIIEKRQSVAFWCNPISGHATLYWYQQILGQGPKLLIQFQNNGVVDDSQLPKDRFSAERLKGVDSTLKIQPAKLEDSAVYLCASSFADRGADTQYFGPGTRLTVL.

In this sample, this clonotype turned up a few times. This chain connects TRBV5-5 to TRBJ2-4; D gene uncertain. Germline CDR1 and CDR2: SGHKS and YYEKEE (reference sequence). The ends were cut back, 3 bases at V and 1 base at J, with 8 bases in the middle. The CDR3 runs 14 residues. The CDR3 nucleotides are TGTGCCAGCAGCTCCAGTTCCGCCAAAAACATTCAGTACTTC. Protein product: CASSSSSAKNIQYF.

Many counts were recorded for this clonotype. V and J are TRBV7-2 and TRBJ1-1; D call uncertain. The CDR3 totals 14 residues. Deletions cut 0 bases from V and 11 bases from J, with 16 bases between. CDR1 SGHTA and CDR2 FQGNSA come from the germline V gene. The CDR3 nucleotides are TGTGCCAGCAGCTTAGCTGCGACGAGGCTTCGGGCTTTCTTT. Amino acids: CASSLAATRLRAFF.

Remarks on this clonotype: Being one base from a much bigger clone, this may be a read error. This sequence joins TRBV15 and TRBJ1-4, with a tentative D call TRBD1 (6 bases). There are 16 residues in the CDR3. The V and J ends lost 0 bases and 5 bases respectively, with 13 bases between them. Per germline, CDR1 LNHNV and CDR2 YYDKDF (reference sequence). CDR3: CATSRDLGGRNEKLFF. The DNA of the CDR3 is TGTGCCACCAGCAGAGATCTCGGGGGGCGAAATGAAAAACTGTTTTTT.

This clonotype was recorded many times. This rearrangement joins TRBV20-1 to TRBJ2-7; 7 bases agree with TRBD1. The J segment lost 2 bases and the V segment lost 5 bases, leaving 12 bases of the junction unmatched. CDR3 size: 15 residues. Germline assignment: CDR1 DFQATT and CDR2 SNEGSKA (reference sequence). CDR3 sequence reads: CSAFKDRDDTYEQYF. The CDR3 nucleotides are TGCAGTGCTTTCAAAGACAGGGATGACACCTACGAGCAGTACTTC.

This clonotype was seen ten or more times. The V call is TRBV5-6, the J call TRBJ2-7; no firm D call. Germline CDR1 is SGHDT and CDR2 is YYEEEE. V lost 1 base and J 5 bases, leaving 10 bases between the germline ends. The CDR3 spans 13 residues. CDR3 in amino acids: CASSLSQFNEQYF. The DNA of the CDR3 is TGTGCCAGCAGCTTGAGTCAATTCAACGAGCAGTACTTC.

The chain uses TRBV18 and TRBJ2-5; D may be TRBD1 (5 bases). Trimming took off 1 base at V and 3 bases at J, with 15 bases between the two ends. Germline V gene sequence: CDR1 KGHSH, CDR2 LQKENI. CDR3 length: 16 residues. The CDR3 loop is CASSPRMPGREETQYF. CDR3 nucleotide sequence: TGTGCCAGCTCACCACGGATGCCAGGGCGAGAAGAGACCCAGTACTTC.

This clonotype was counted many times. CDR3 sequence (DNA): TGTGCCAGCAGCTTAAACAGGGGGCTGGAGACCCAGTACTTC. Translating gives CASSLNRGLETQYF. The rearrangement links TRBV11-2 to TRBJ2-5; 9 positions match TRBD1. CDR1 is SGHAT, CDR2 FQNNGV, per germline. The CDR3 spans 14 residues. J gave up 5 bases and V 2 bases, and 3 bases lay outside the gene matches.

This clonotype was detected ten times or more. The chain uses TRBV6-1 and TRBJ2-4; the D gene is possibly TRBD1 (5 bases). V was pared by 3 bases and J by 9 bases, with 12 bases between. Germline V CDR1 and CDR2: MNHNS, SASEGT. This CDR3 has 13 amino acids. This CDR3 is CASSEWPTVIQYF. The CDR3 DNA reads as TGTGCCAGCAGTGAGTGGCCGACAGTCATTCAGTACTTC.

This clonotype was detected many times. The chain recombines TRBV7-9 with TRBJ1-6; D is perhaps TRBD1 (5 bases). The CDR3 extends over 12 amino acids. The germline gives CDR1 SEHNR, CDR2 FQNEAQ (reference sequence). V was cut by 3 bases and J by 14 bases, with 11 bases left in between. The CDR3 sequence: CASSFSDSSLHF. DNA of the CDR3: TGTGCCAGCAGCTTCTCCGACAGTTCCCTCCACTTT.

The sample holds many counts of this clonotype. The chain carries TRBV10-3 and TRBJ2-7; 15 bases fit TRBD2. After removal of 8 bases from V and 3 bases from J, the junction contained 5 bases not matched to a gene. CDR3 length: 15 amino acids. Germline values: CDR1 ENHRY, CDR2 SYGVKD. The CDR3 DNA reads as TGTGCCATCTCCGGGACTAGCGGGGGGTACTACGAGCAGTACTTC. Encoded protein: CAISGTSGGYYEQYF.

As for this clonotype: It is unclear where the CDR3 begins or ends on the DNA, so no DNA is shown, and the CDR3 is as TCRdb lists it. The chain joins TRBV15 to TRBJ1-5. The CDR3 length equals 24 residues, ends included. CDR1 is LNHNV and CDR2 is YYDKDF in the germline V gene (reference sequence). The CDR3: CATSSQTSVYFCAISVDSNQPQHF.

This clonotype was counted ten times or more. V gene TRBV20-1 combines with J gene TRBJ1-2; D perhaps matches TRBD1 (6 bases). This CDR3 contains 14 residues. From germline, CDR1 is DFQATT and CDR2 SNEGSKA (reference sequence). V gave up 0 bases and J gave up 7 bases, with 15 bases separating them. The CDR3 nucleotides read TGCAGTGCTAGAGATACGGGCAGGGGAAGTGGCTACACCTTC. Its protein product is CSARDTGRGSGYTF.

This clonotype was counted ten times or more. CDR3 nucleotide sequence: TGTGCCAGCAGCGTAGCTACGTGGGACCCCCTCCACTTT. It yields the protein CASSVATWDPLHF. This chain joins TRBV9 and TRBJ1-6, with D perhaps matching TRBD1 (5 bases). This CDR3 contains 13 residues. CDR1 and CDR2 (germline): SGDLS, YYNGEE. V lost 0 bases and J lost 13, with 11 bases in between.

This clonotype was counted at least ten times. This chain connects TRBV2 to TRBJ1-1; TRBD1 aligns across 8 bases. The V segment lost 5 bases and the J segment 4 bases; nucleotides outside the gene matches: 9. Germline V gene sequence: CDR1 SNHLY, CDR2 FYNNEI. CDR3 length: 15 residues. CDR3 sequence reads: CASSPTGGSGTEAFF. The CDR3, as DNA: TGTGCCAGCAGTCCTACAGGGGGTTCGGGCACTGAAGCTTTCTTT.

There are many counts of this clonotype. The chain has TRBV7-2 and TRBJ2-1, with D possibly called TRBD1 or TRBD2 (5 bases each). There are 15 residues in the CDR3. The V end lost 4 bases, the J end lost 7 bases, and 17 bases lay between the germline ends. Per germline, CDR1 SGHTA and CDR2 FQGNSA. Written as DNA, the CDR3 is TGTGCCAGCAGCTCGATCTACAGGAGGAGGAATGAGCAGTTCTTC. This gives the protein CASSSIYRRRNEQFF. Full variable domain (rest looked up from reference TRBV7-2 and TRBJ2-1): GAGVSQSPSNKVTEKGKDVELRCDPISGHTALYWYRQSLGQGLEFLIYFQGNSAPDKSGLPSDRFSAERTGGSVSTLTIQRTQQEDSAVYLCASSSIYRRRNEQFFGPGTRLTVL.

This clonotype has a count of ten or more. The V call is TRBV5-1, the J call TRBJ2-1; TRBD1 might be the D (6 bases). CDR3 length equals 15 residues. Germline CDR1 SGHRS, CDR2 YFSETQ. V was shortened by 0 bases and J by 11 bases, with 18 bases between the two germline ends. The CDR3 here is CASSLVRITGSQQFF. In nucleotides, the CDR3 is TGCGCCAGCAGCTTGGTGCGAATAACAGGGTCACAGCAGTTCTTC.

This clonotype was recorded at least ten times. The CDR3 spells CASSQAWAGGDNEQFF. Written as DNA, the CDR3 is TGTGCCAGCAGCCAAGCGTGGGCGGGGGGGGACAATGAGCAGTTCTTC. This chain connects TRBV4-2 to TRBJ2-1, with 9 bases identical to TRBD2. CDR1 and CDR2 (germline): LGHNA, YNFKEQ. The ends lost 1 base at V and 5 bases at J; junction bases unmatched: 6. There are 16 residues in the CDR3.

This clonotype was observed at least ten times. Here the CDR3 reads CASSFWASGRTGELFF. CDR3 in DNA: TGTGCCAGCAGCTTTTGGGCTAGCGGGCGGACCGGGGAGCTGTTTTTT. The chain has TRBV7-2 and TRBJ2-2; 8 bases are a match to TRBD2. The germline V gene encodes CDR1 SGHTA and CDR2 FQGNSA. The CDR3 is 16 residues long. Losses at the gene ends were 3 bases for V and 5 bases for J; bases not matched to a gene: 8.

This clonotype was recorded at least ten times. The CDR3 loop reads CASRYGPHYSNQPQHF. The DNA of the CDR3 is TGTGCCAGCAGATACGGGCCACACTATAGCAATCAGCCCCAGCATTTT. The chain couples TRBV28 to TRBJ1-5; D gene unclear. Looked up from germline, CDR1 is MDHEN and CDR2 is SYDVKM. Trimming left V 6 bases short and J 0 bases short, with 15 bases between. The CDR3 extends over 16 amino acids.

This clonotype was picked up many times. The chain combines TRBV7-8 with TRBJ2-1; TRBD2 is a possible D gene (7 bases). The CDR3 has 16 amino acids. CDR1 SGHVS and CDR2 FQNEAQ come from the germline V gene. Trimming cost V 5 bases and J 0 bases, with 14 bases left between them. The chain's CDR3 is CASSTPRGGSYNEQFF. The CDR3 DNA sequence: TGTGCCAGCAGCACCCCTAGGGGGGGCTCCTACAATGAGCAGTTCTTC.

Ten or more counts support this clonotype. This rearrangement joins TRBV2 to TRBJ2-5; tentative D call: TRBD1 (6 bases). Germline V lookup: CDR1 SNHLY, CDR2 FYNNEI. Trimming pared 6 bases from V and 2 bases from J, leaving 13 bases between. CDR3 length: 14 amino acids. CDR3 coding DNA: TGTGCCAGCAGGAGGGGGACGGGTCAAGAGACCCAGTACTTC. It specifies CASRRGTGQETQYF.

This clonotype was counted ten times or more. The CDR3 sequence is CATSRSRIDSGNTIYF. CDR3 DNA sequence: TGTGCCACCAGCAGATCACGAATCGACTCTGGAAACACCATATATTTT. This chain uses TRBV15 with TRBJ1-3; D remains ambiguous. Germline loops: CDR1 LNHNV, CDR2 YYDKDF (reference sequence). This CDR3 is 16 amino acids long. Trimming stripped 2 bases from V and 0 bases from J, with 11 bases between.